This T cell receptor (beta chain) comes out of a study of cytomegalovirus exposure and HLA in healthy donors. General study results and limits: Sequencing artifact likely explains a cluster of highly shared sequence variants.

Remarks on this clone: Antigen: not known.

PCR was performed using 60 Vbeta and 13 Jbeta primers. Measured with immunoSEQ multiplex PCR; TCRdb has only the in-frame clones, and not every one. The table records 90,000 to 150,000 clones, around 73% of them present only once. The CDR3 is 14 residues long. Germline CDR1 and CDR2: MGHDK and SYGVNS. V lost 3 bases and J 7 bases, leaving 12 bases between the germline ends. The source is a woman aged 40 to 50 in good health and CMV-seropositive. The chain links TRBV25-1 to TRBJ1-4; a possible D gene is TRBD1 (6 bases). The sample comprised PBMCs. In DNA form, the CDR3 reads TGTGCCAGCAGTGATGGCGTAGGGGGTGAAAAACTGTTTTTT. It codes for CASSDGVGGEKLFF.